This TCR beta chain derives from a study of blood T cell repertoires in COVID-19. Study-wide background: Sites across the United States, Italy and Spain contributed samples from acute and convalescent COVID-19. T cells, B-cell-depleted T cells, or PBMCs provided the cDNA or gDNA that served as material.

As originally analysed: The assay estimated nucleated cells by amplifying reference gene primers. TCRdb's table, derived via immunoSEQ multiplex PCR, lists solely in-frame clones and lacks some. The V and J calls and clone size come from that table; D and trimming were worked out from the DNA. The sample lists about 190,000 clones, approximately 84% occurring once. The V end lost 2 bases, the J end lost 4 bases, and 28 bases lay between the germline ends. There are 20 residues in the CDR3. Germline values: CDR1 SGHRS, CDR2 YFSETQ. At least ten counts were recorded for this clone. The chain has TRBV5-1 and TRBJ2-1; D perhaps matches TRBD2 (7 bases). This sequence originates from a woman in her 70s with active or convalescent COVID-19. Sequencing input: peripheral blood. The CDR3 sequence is CASSFPNDSDSRGAYNEQFF. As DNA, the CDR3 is TGCGCCAGCAGCTTCCCGAATGATTCCGATTCACGGGGGGCATACAATGAGCAGTTCTTC.